What follows is one T cell receptor beta chain and its context. The data are from a study of blood T cell repertoires in COVID-19. The method was immunoSEQ multiplex PCR; TCRdb's version includes in-frame clones alone and lacks a portion of them. The table shows 390,000 or so clones, with around 92% occurring only once. The V end lost 6 bases, the J end lost 0 bases, and 11 bases lay between the germline ends. Germline CDR1 is MRHNA and CDR2 is SNTAGT. The CDR3 runs to 14 residues. This receptor was obtained from a woman aged 25 to 39 with COVID-19, enrolled during active disease. Material for sequencing was peripheral blood. The chain has TRBV6-4 and TRBJ1-2; D is ambiguous. The CDR3 is CASSPPLSNYGYTF. CDR3 DNA: TGTGCCAGCAGCCCCCCACTCTCTAACTATGGCTACACCTTC.